These 18 T cell receptor beta chains were all obtained from the same sample, sequenced in a study of blood T cell repertoires in COVID-19. Generated by immunoSEQ multiplex PCR, the TCRdb table keeps only in-frame clones and is missing some. The sample records about 190,000 clones, under 90% being singletons. Sequencing was done on a sample of peripheral blood. The receptor source for this set is a middle-aged man with acute or convalescent COVID-19.

This chain links TRBV6-1 with TRBJ2-1, with 9 nucleotides matching TRBD1. CDR1 MNHNS and CDR2 SASEGT come from the germline V gene. The length of the CDR3 is 16 residues. V shed 0 bases and J 4 bases; nucleotides not matched to a gene: 4. DNA of the CDR3: TGTGCCAGCAGTGAAGCGCTAGGACAGGGGTACAATGAGCAGTTCTTC. Amino acid sequence: CASSEALGQGYNEQFF.

CDR3 loop: CASRGDRLAGGTDTQYF. The DNA for the CDR3 is TGTGCCAGCAGGGGTGACCGCCTAGCGGGGGGGACAGATACGCAGTATTTT. This sequence joins TRBV2 and TRBJ2-3; 12 bases are a match to TRBD2. V shed 6 bases and J 3 bases; nucleotides not matched to a gene: 10. Per germline, CDR1 SNHLY and CDR2 FYNNEI. This CDR3 has 17 amino acids.

The rearrangement joins TRBV2 to TRBJ1-5; D gene unclear. Germline V lookup: CDR1 SNHLY, CDR2 FYNNEI. Trimming pared 5 bases from V and 7 bases from J, leaving 24 bases between. The CDR3 consists of 17 residues. CDR3 region: CASSIDELTEPPQPQHF. The CDR3 region has the DNA TGTGCCAGCAGTATCGACGAGCTTACAGAGCCCCCCCAGCCCCAGCATTTT. The full variable domain, in which reference TRBV2 and TRBJ1-5 provide the parts outside the CDR3, is EPEVTQTPSHQVTQMGQEVILRCVPISNHLYFYWYRQILGQKVEFLVSFYNNEISEKSEIFDDQFSVERPDGSNFTLKIRSTKLEDSAMYFCASSIDELTEPPQPQHFGDGTRLSIL.

The rearrangement joins TRBV12-3 or TRBV12-4 to TRBJ1-2, with D possibly TRBD1 on 6 matching bases. With 5 bases removed from V and 6 bases from J, the gap between germline ends came to 7 bases. The CDR3 spans 11 residues. CDR3 nucleotides: TGTGCCAGCAGTGACAGGAATGGCTACACCTTC. Protein: CASSDRNGYTF.

The rearrangement links TRBV6-5 to TRBJ2-1; possible D gene TRBD2, 6 bases. V lost 3 bases and J lost 8, with 17 bases in between. Germline values: CDR1 MNHEY, CDR2 SVGAGI. The CDR3 extends over 15 amino acids. CDR3 DNA: TGTGCCAGCAGTTATGGGGGGAACCGGGGACATGAGCAGTTCTTC. Translation gives CASSYGGNRGHEQFF.

The chain carries TRBV7-2 and TRBJ1-2, with D uncertain. The CDR3 extends over 14 amino acids. Germline CDR1 SGHTA, CDR2 FQGNSA. V was shortened by 2 bases and J by 4 bases, with 11 bases between the two germline ends. The DNA of the CDR3 is TGTGCCAGCAGCTTAAATAGAGGCGGCTATGGCTACACCTTC. Translation gives CASSLNRGGYGYTF.

The V call is TRBV7-2, the J call TRBJ2-7; possible D gene TRBD1, 5 bases. This CDR3 region has 14 residues. CDR1 SGHTA and CDR2 FQGNSA come from the germline V gene. Trimming removed 3 bases at V and 0 bases at J, with 9 bases between. CDR3 sequence (DNA): TGTGCCAGCAGCTTGGGGCGGAACTCCTACGAGCAGTACTTC. This encodes CASSLGRNSYEQYF.

The gene calls are TRBV7-9 and TRBJ1-3, with a tentative D call TRBD1 (5 bases). From germline, CDR1 is SEHNR and CDR2 FQNEAQ (reference sequence). The V end lost 6 bases, the J end lost 1 base, and 13 bases lay between the germline ends. The CDR3 totals 15 residues. The CDR3 coding sequence is TGTGCCAGCAGACGCGACTCAGGGTCTGGAAACACCATATATTTT. It encodes CASRRDSGSGNTIYF.

V is TRBV12-3 or TRBV12-4 and J is TRBJ1-2, with 7 nucleotides matching TRBD1. This CDR3 has 13 amino acids. V gave up 4 bases and J gave up 5 bases; unmatched junction bases: 4. The CDR3 reads CASSWSGGYGYTF. The DNA of the CDR3 is TGTGCCAGCAGTTGGTCAGGGGGGTATGGCTACACCTTC.

V and J are TRBV7-3 and TRBJ2-1; D perhaps matches TRBD1 (6 bases). V was cut by 1 base and J by 1 base, with 11 bases left in between. This CDR3 has 16 amino acids. CDR1 and CDR2 from the germline V gene are SGHTA and FQGTGA. The CDR3 region is CASSLMGASSYNEQFF. As DNA, the CDR3 is TGTGCCAGCAGCTTAATGGGGGCGTCGTCCTACAATGAGCAGTTCTTC.

This rearrangement joins TRBV5-6 to TRBJ2-7; 10 positions agree with TRBD2. Germline-derived CDR1 and CDR2 are SGHDT and YYEEEE. This CDR3 comprises 14 residues. V gave up 5 bases and J gave up 0 bases; unmatched junction bases: 2. In nucleotides, the CDR3 is TGTGCCAGCAGATGGACTAGCGGCTCCTACGAGCAGTACTTC. This translates into CASRWTSGSYEQYF.

V usage is TRBV3-1 (or the pseudogene TRBV3-2) and J usage is TRBJ1-1, with 7 bases that match TRBD1. This CDR3 has 14 amino acids. V shed 6 bases, J shed 4 bases, and the junction held 8 bases outside the gene matches. The germline CDR1 and CDR2 sequences are LGHDT and YNNKEL (reference sequence). DNA of the CDR3: TGTGCCAGCAGGCAGGGACAGCGCGGCACTGAAGCTTTCTTT. Residues: CASRQGQRGTEAFF.

The V and J genes are TRBV3-1 (or the pseudogene TRBV3-2) and TRBJ2-5, with 10 bases lining up with TRBD2. The CDR3 sequence is 16 residues long. V was pared by 0 bases and J by 2 bases, with 3 bases of the junction left unmatched. Germline CDR1 is LGHDT and CDR2 is YNNKEL (reference sequence). This chain's CDR3 is CASSQEIAGGQETQYF. The CDR3 bases are TGTGCCAGCAGCCAAGAAATAGCGGGGGGTCAAGAGACCCAGTACTTC.

This clone has a single count. The rearrangement uses TRBV7-9 and TRBJ1-1; 7 nucleotides match TRBD1. The CDR3 is made up of 11 amino acids. Germline V gene lookup returns CDR1 SEHNR and CDR2 FQNEAQ (reference sequence). J lost 8 bases, V lost 5 bases, and 2 bases had no gene match. CDR3 DNA sequence: TGTGCCAGCAGCCTGACAGGGGAAGCTTTCTTT. It encodes CASSLTGEAFF.

The chain links TRBV5-1 to TRBJ2-7, with 7 nucleotides matching TRBD1. The CDR3 extends over 17 amino acids. Germline V gives CDR1 SGHRS, CDR2 YFSETQ. V was pared by 3 bases and J by 5 bases, with 17 bases of the junction left unmatched. As DNA, the CDR3 is TGCGCCAGCAGCTATGGACAGGTTCCCTTTGGAAAAGACGAGCAGTACTTC. This sequence encodes CASSYGQVPFGKDEQYF.

This clone was observed a few times. The J gene is TRBJ1-6, the V gene TRBV7-8; D is ambiguous. Between the trimmed V and J ends, which lost 0 bases and 7 bases, there was a span of 16 bases. Per the germline V gene, CDR1 is SGHVS and CDR2 is FQNEAQ. This CDR3 contains 17 residues. The CDR3 DNA reads TGTGCCAGCAGCTTAGCGGGCGGGTTAGGCACAAATTCACCCCTCCACTTT. Its protein is CASSLAGGLGTNSPLHF.

The chain combines TRBV19 with TRBJ1-4; maybe TRBD1 (6 bases). This CDR3 region has 14 residues. V lost 4 bases, J lost 4 bases, and 10 bases lay in between. CDR1 is LNHDA, CDR2 SQIVND, per germline (reference sequence). The CDR3 DNA is TGTGCCAGTAGTAAACAGGGCCTTAATGAAAAACTGTTTTTT. Its translation is CASSKQGLNEKLFF. The full variable domain, its missing parts supplied by reference TRBV19 and TRBJ1-4, is DGGITQSPKYLFRKEGQNVTLSCEQNLNHDAMYWYRQDPGQGLRLIYYSQIVNDFQKGDIAEGYSVSREKKESFPLTVTSAQKNPTAFYLCASSKQGLNEKLFFGSGTQLSVL.

CDR3 sequence (DNA): TGTGCCAGCAGCTTAGGACTAGGGGTACGCAATGAGCAGTTCTTC. Its protein product is CASSLGLGVRNEQFF. The rearrangement links TRBV7-2 to TRBJ2-1; tentatively, D is TRBD2 (6 bases). This CDR3 spans 15 amino acids. V lost 1 base, J lost 6 bases, and 13 bases lay in between. CDR1 is SGHTA, CDR2 FQGNSA, per germline.